This T cell receptor (beta chain) comes out of a study of T cells in tuberculosis. Study overall: In South Africa, adults with active tuberculosis were compared with IGRA-negative and latently infected IGRA-positive adolescents.

Profiled with immunoSEQ multiplex PCR; TCRdb holds only in-frame clones, not every one. The sample yields some 34,000 clones, 70% to 90% seen once. The CDR3 spans 16 residues. Unmatched junction bases numbered 7, after V lost 1 base and J lost 4 bases. Germline values: CDR1 SEHNR, CDR2 FQNEAQ (reference sequence). Time point defined: new active TB diagnosis, blood taken before or within 7 days of starting treatment. This TCR derives from an adult with tuberculosis. The sample was PBMCs, taken at tuberculosis diagnosis. V and J are TRBV7-9 and TRBJ2-5; 9 bases are a match to TRBD2. The CDR3: CASSLDGGRALETQYF. The CDR3 DNA reads TGTGCCAGCAGCTTAGATGGCGGGAGGGCCTTAGAGACCCAGTACTTC.